These 18 T cell receptor beta chains share one sample of origin, sequenced in a study of cytomegalovirus exposure and HLA in healthy donors. PCR primers comprised 60 Vbeta and 13 Jbeta primers. Using immunoSEQ multiplex PCR, the repertoire was profiled, and TCRdb retains in-frame clones only, with some absent. The table shows 130,000 to 150,000 clones, with 77% occurring only once. Sequencing was carried out using PBMCs. The receptor set was obtained from a woman aged 45-65 years in good health and CMV-seronegative.

The chain links TRBV5-1 to TRBJ2-1, with D possibly being TRBD1 (5 bases). This CDR3 contains 15 residues. Germline V gene sequence: CDR1 SGHRS, CDR2 YFSETQ. Trimming removed 0 bases at V and 9 bases at J, with 16 bases between. DNA of the CDR3: TGCGCCAGCAGCTTGGAATGGCAGGGAAAGGGTGAGCAGTTCTTC. Its translation: CASSLEWQGKGEQFF.

This chain uses TRBV7-9 with TRBJ2-3; the D gene is possibly TRBD1 (6 bases). V was trimmed by 1 base and J by 2 bases, leaving 13 bases between them. Germline CDR1 reads SEHNR; CDR2 reads FQNEAQ (reference sequence). The CDR3 covers 16 residues. This CDR3 is CASSLGGNRATDTQYF. In DNA, the CDR3 is TGTGCCAGCAGCTTAGGAGGTAACAGGGCCACAGATACGCAGTATTTT.

The chain combines TRBV7-9 with TRBJ1-3, with D perhaps TRBD1 (6 bases). The ends were cut back, 5 bases at V and 3 bases at J, with 11 bases in the middle. This CDR3 has 14 amino acids. CDR1 and CDR2 from the germline V gene are SEHNR and FQNEAQ (reference sequence). CDR3 sequence: CASSPQGNGNTIYF. CDR3 coding DNA: TGTGCCAGCAGCCCACAGGGTAATGGAAACACCATATATTTT.

This chain connects TRBV15 to TRBJ1-5; TRBD1 matches 7 bases. Germline trimming cut 3 bases from V and 1 base from J; bases unmatched to any gene: 9. There are 17 residues in the CDR3. Germline V gene sequence: CDR1 LNHNV, CDR2 YYDKDF (reference sequence). The chain's CDR3 is CATSSPRQGASNQPQHF. CDR3 DNA: TGTGCCACCAGCAGCCCCAGACAGGGCGCGAGCAATCAGCCCCAGCATTTT.

This chain connects TRBV9 to TRBJ2-3, with TRBD1 identical over 7 bases. Germline CDR1 SGDLS, CDR2 YYNGEE. The CDR3 extends over 15 amino acids. V lost 2 bases to trimming and J lost 3 bases; unmatched junction nucleotides: 6. This CDR3 is CASSVRGLMTDTQYF. DNA for the CDR3: TGTGCCAGCAGCGTGAGGGGGCTGATGACAGATACGCAGTATTTT. The variable domain in full, completed from reference TRBV9 and TRBJ2-3, reads DSGVTQTPKHLITATGQRVTLRCSPRSGDLSVYWYQQSLDQGLQFLIQYYNGEERAKGNILERFSAQQFPDLHSELNLSSLELGDSALYFCASSVRGLMTDTQYFGPGTRLTVL.

The J gene is TRBJ1-1, the V gene TRBV10-3, with D possibly matching TRBD1 (5 bases). Germline values: CDR1 ENHRY, CDR2 SYGVKD. CDR3 length: 13 residues. Trimming took off 2 bases at V and 4 bases at J, with 8 bases between the two ends. CDR3 protein: CAISERGVTEAFF. CDR3 bases: TGTGCCATCAGTGAGCGGGGGGTCACTGAAGCTTTCTTT.

This clone came up once. V and J are TRBV5-1 and TRBJ2-3, with 12 bases identical to TRBD2. Per the germline V gene, CDR1 is SGHRS and CDR2 is YFSETQ. The CDR3 has 17 amino acids. With 0 bases clipped from V and 4 bases from J, the junction kept 6 bases outside the gene matches. The CDR3 coding sequence is TGCGCCAGCAGCTTGGTCCTAGCGGGGGGGCGCCCAGATACGCAGTATTTT. It translates to CASSLVLAGGRPDTQYF.

V gene TRBV5-1 combines with J gene TRBJ2-5; D gene uncertain. Trimming took off 1 base at V and 5 bases at J, with 6 bases between the two ends. This CDR3 has 12 amino acids. Looked up from germline, CDR1 is SGHRS and CDR2 is YFSETQ. The CDR3 nucleotides are TGCGCCAGCAGCTTGCTTTTCGAGACCCAGTACTTC. Encoded protein: CASSLLFETQYF. Drawing the rest from reference TRBV5-1 and TRBJ2-5, the complete variable domain is KAGVTQTPRYLIKTRGQQVTLSCSPISGHRSVSWYQQTPGQGLQFLFEYFSETQRNKGNFPGRFSGRQFSNSRSEMNVSTLELGDSALYLCASSLLFETQYFGPGTRLLVL.

The J gene is TRBJ2-1, the V gene TRBV2; 11 bases match TRBD1. With 3 bases clipped from V and 3 bases from J, the junction kept 1 base outside the gene matches. Per germline, CDR1 SNHLY and CDR2 FYNNEI. The CDR3 consists of 15 residues. This CDR3 is CASSDGTGGYNEQFF. Written as DNA, the CDR3 is TGTGCCAGCAGTGATGGGACAGGGGGCTACAATGAGCAGTTCTTC. The whole variable domain, filled in from reference TRBV2 and TRBJ2-1, reads EPEVTQTPSHQVTQMGQEVILRCVPISNHLYFYWYRQILGQKVEFLVSFYNNEISEKSEIFDDQFSVERPDGSNFTLKIRSTKLEDSAMYFCASSDGTGGYNEQFFGPGTRLTVL.

The chain has TRBV11-2 and TRBJ1-1, with 7 bases aligning to TRBD1. This CDR3 has 14 residues. Germline lookup yields CDR1 SGHAT and CDR2 FQNNGV. The V segment lost 5 bases and the J segment 3 bases; nucleotides outside the gene matches: 6. The DNA for the CDR3 is TGTGCCAGCAGCCCGAGACAGGGCTACACTGAAGCTTTCTTT. Encoded protein: CASSPRQGYTEAFF.

This chain connects TRBV13 to TRBJ1-2, with TRBD1 matching over 7 bases. Per the germline V gene, CDR1 is PRHDT and CDR2 is FYEKMQ (reference sequence). V trimming: 5 bases; J trimming: 8 bases; junction bases outside the gene matches: 11. CDR3 size: 14 residues. The CDR3 protein is CASSTDRAEYGYTF. CDR3 bases: TGTGCCAGCAGCACAGACAGGGCTGAATACGGCTACACCTTC.

V usage is TRBV19 and J usage is TRBJ1-5; unclear D gene. Between the trimmed V and J ends, which lost 3 bases and 5 bases, there was a span of 5 bases. The CDR3 is 12 residues long. Germline CDR1 is LNHDA and CDR2 is SQIVND (reference sequence). The CDR3 DNA reads TGTGCCAGTAGTATGAGGGATCAGCCCCAGCATTTT. Translation gives CASSMRDQPQHF.

This rearrangement joins TRBV5-5 to TRBJ1-3; TRBD1 is a possible D gene (6 bases). Germline loops: CDR1 SGHKS, CDR2 YYEKEE (reference sequence). Trimming removed 5 bases at V and 0 bases at J, with 12 bases between. This CDR3 contains 15 residues. CDR3 residues: CASRLRGSSGNTIYF. The CDR3 DNA is TGTGCCAGCAGGTTAAGGGGGAGCTCTGGAAACACCATATATTTT.

The rearrangement links TRBV7-2 to TRBJ1-6, with 7 bases lining up with TRBD1. Germline CDR1 reads SGHTA; CDR2 reads FQGNSA. The CDR3 runs 15 residues. Losses at the gene ends were 5 bases for V and 7 bases for J; bases not matched to a gene: 8. CDR3 coding DNA: TGTGCCAGCAGCCTAGACAGGGTTTACAATTCACCCCTCCACTTT. Protein product: CASSLDRVYNSPLHF. The full variable domain, in which reference TRBV7-2 and TRBJ1-6 provide the parts outside the CDR3, is GAGVSQSPSNKVTEKGKDVELRCDPISGHTALYWYRQSLGQGLEFLIYFQGNSAPDKSGLPSDRFSAERTGGSVSTLTIQRTQQEDSAVYLCASSLDRVYNSPLHFGNGTRLTVT.

The chain employs TRBV15 and TRBJ2-1; the match to TRBD2 covers 7 bases. The V gene's germline CDR1 is LNHNV and CDR2 YYDKDF (reference sequence). The V segment lost 4 bases and the J segment 7 bases; nucleotides outside the gene matches: 10. The CDR3 spans 15 residues. The CDR3 DNA follows: TGTGCCACCAGCACCACCAAGGGAGGGTCGAATGAGCAGTTCTTC. It encodes CATSTTKGGSNEQFF.

This chain joins TRBV5-6 and TRBJ1-2; 7 bases are shared with TRBD1. Per the germline V gene, CDR1 is SGHDT and CDR2 is YYEEEE. With 4 bases clipped from V and 4 bases from J, the junction kept 10 bases outside the gene matches. CDR3 length: 15 residues. The CDR3 reads CASSQIGQEGYGYTF. The CDR3 nucleotides read TGTGCCAGCAGCCAAATCGGACAGGAGGGCTATGGCTACACCTTC.

The V gene is TRBV4-1, the J gene TRBJ1-1, with D perhaps TRBD1 (6 bases). V was shortened by 4 bases and J by 4 bases, with 16 bases between the two germline ends. This CDR3 has 15 residues. CDR1 MGHRA and CDR2 YSYEKL come from the germline V gene. CDR3 sequence (DNA): TGCGCCAGCAGCCCAGGGGTCTTGAGGGGCACTGAAGCTTTCTTT. This sequence encodes CASSPGVLRGTEAFF.

The chain joins TRBV11-2 to TRBJ2-1, with 7 bases identical to TRBD2. This CDR3 spans 15 amino acids. CDR1 and CDR2 from the germline V gene are SGHAT and FQNNGV. Germline trimming cut 5 bases from V and 5 bases from J; bases unmatched to any gene: 9. CDR3 DNA sequence: TGTGCCAGCAGCCCCCCAAACGGGGGGAACAATGAGCAGTTCTTC. Protein sequence: CASSPPNGGNNEQFF.